These 16 T cell receptor beta chains share one sample of origin, sequenced in a study of molecular identifiers for immune sequencing clone quantification. One entry per CDR3 protein results from TCRdb running MiXCR on the PCR reads. The sample lists about 640,000 distinct CDR3 sequences, approximately 20% seen once, with approximately 0.9% in the top ten. The sequencing sample was made of naive CD8+ T cells from blood, with Jurkat cell RNA spiked in. Subset reported: FACS-sorted CD8+CD4-CCR7+CD45RA+ naive T cells. Receptor source: a human donor in good health. Some libraries in this study had Jurkat cell RNA spiked in.

Concerning this clonotype itself: A single base separates this from a much larger clone, so it may be a read error. V and J are TRBV28 and TRBJ2-7; 7 bases align to TRBD2. Germline V CDR1 and CDR2: MDHEN, SYDVKM. The CDR3 runs 12 residues. The J segment lost 3 bases and the V segment lost 11 bases, leaving 7 bases of the junction unmatched. CDR3 sequence: CAGKGEGYEQYF. CDR3 in DNA: TGTGCCGGCAAAGGGGAGGGCTACGAGCAGTACTTC.

There are a few counts of this clonotype. The CDR3 nucleotides read TGTGCCAGCAGCCAAGAAGTCGGGGCAACTAATGAAAAACTGTTTTTT. Protein sequence: CASSQEVGATNEKLFF. The V gene is TRBV3-1, the J gene TRBJ1-4; D not certain. CDR3 size: 16 residues. The V end lost 0 bases, the J end lost 0 bases, and 8 bases lay between the germline ends. Germline CDR1 and CDR2: LGHDT and YNNKEL (reference sequence).

This clonotype was observed at least ten times. The rearrangement uses TRBV6-5 and TRBJ1-4; no clear D. V was pared by 2 bases and J by 2 bases, with 6 bases between. The CDR3 is made up of 14 amino acids. Germline assignment: CDR1 MNHEY and CDR2 SVGAGI. The CDR3 is CASSYEGTNEKLFF. In DNA form, the CDR3 reads TGTGCCAGCAGTTACGAGGGTACTAATGAAAAACTGTTTTTT.

A note on this clonotype: A much larger clone lies one base from this, so it may be a read error. The chain has TRBV6-6 and TRBJ2-1, with D possibly TRBD1 on 5 matching bases. Germline V gene sequence: CDR1 MNHNY, CDR2 SVGAGI (reference sequence). The CDR3 spans 14 residues. Deletions cut 6 bases from V and 2 bases from J, with 11 bases between. The CDR3 coding sequence is TGTGCCAGCAGGAAAGACAGAGCCTACAATGAGCAGTTCTTC. Amino acid sequence: CASRKDRAYNEQFF.

The sample holds many counts of this clonotype. The chain is built from TRBV21-1 and TRBJ1-6; the table's D gene call, TRBD1, was not cross checked with the DNA. TRBV21-1 is deemed a pseudogene. The CDR3 totals 15 residues. CDR3 sequence (DNA): TGTGCCAGCAGCAAAAGGACAGGGCGCAATTCACCCCTCCACTTT. This encodes CASSKRTGRNSPLHF.

On this clonotype: With a much larger clone just one base away, this may be a read error. The chain employs TRBV20-1 and TRBJ2-5; perhaps TRBD1 as D (6 bases). The CDR3 runs to 17 residues. Germline CDR1 reads DFQATT; CDR2 reads SNEGSKA (reference sequence). The CDR3: CSASPGIGQDSQGTQYF. The DNA for the CDR3 is TGCAGTGCTAGTCCGGGGATTGGGCAGGACAGTCAAGGGACCCAGTACTTC.

This clonotype was recorded at least ten times. The V and J genes are TRBV12-3 or TRBV12-4 and TRBJ1-2; D is perhaps TRBD1 (5 bases). Trimming took 0 bases from V and 6 from J, leaving 11 bases between them. The length of the CDR3 is 14 residues. This chain's CDR3 is CASSLALRGDGYTF. The DNA for the CDR3 is TGTGCCAGCAGTTTAGCGCTAAGAGGGGATGGCTACACCTTC.

For this clonotype: The junction departs from the called germline gene at one end, perhaps through a read error. This sequence joins TRBV5-3 and TRBJ1-4; unclear D gene. TRBV5-3 is an ORF for which the function is uncertain. The CDR3 has 10 amino acids. Here the CDR3 reads CVLGGPPVDF. Written as DNA, the CDR3 is TGTGTCTTAGGCGGCCCCCCGGTGGATTTT.

This clonotype has a handful of counts. This chain uses TRBV25-1 with TRBJ2-7, with D maybe TRBD2 (5 bases). Germline V gene data show CDR1 as MGHDK and CDR2 as SYGVNS. This CDR3 contains 14 residues. V was cut by 1 base and J by 7 bases, with 14 bases left in between. CDR3 region: CASSEWETTGEQYF. The DNA of the CDR3 is TGTGCCAGCAGTGAATGGGAAACCACGGGGGAGCAGTACTTC.

This clonotype was detected many times. This sequence joins TRBV7-9 and TRBJ2-1, with D perhaps TRBD2 (7 bases). The V end was cut by 7 bases, the J end by 9 bases, with 16 bases between. The length of the CDR3 is 13 residues. CDR1 is SEHNR, CDR2 FQNEAQ, per germline (reference sequence). The DNA for the CDR3 is TGTGCCAGCATCCCCCCAGGGGAGGGTGAGCAGTTCTTC. Translating gives CASIPPGEGEQFF.

On this clonotype itself: A single base separates this from a much larger clone, so it may be a read error. The chain combines TRBV6-2 or TRBV6-3 with TRBJ2-5; 7 bases are shared with TRBD1. Germline V gene lookup returns CDR1 MNHEY and CDR2 SVGEGT. V trimming: 8 bases; J trimming: 4 bases; junction bases outside the gene matches: 13. The CDR3 has 15 amino acids. CDR3: CASGPSTGSGETQYF. The CDR3 DNA reads as TGTGCCAGCGGCCCATCGACAGGGTCAGGAGAGACCCAGTACTTC.

This sequence joins TRBV7-8 and TRBJ2-1, with 11 bases identical to TRBD2. With V trimmed by 2 bases and J by 3 bases, 6 bases remained unmatched. This CDR3 has 17 amino acids. Looked up from germline, CDR1 is SGHVS and CDR2 is FQNEAQ. CDR3 sequence (DNA): TGTGCCAGCAGCTTAATCCTAGCGGGGGGCGGCTACAATGAGCAGTTCTTC. Its translation: CASSLILAGGGYNEQFF.

Only a few counts were recorded for this clonotype. The V and J genes are TRBV7-9 and TRBJ2-5; no clear D gene. V was pared by 5 bases and J by 5 bases, with 21 bases between. The CDR3 runs 16 residues. Germline assignment: CDR1 SEHNR and CDR2 FQNEAQ (reference sequence). CDR3 nucleotides: TGTGCCAGCAGCCCACAAACTACCAGCCCCTCTGAGACCCAGTACTTC. Its protein product is CASSPQTTSPSETQYF. Combining the CDR3 with reference TRBV7-9 and TRBJ2-5 gives the whole variable domain DTGVSQNPRHKITKRGQNVTFRCDPISEHNRLYWYRQTLGQGPEFLTYFQNEAQLEKSRLLSDRFSAERPKGSFSTLEIQRTEQGDSAMYLCASSPQTTSPSETQYFGPGTRLLVL.

This clonotype showed up many times. The V and J genes are TRBV5-4 and TRBJ2-3; D may be TRBD1 or TRBD2 (6 bases each). Trimming pared 0 bases from V and 1 base from J, leaving 21 bases between. This CDR3 contains 19 residues. Germline V gene sequence: CDR1 SGHNT, CDR2 YYREEE (reference sequence). The CDR3 loop is CASSLGTAVGSSGTDTQYF. CDR3 nucleotide sequence: TGTGCCAGCAGCTTGGGGACAGCGGTGGGCTCTAGCGGCACAGATACGCAGTATTTT.

At least ten counts were recorded for this clonotype. The genes are TRBV29-1 and TRBJ2-2; the D is unclear. Germline loops: CDR1 SQVTM, CDR2 ANQGSEA. The CDR3 is 11 residues long. The V end was cut by 6 bases, the J end by 3 bases, with 5 bases between. In DNA form, the CDR3 reads TGCAGCGTAGAATACACCGGGGAGCTGTTTTTT. As protein: CSVEYTGELFF.

This clonotype was recorded at least ten times. The chain links TRBV29-1 to TRBJ2-3, with 12 bases lining up with TRBD2. The CDR3 length is 13 residues. Germline CDR1 is SQVTM and CDR2 is ANQGSEA. Trimming removed 7 bases from V and 4 bases from J; junction bases left unmatched: 3. The CDR3 DNA is TGCAGCGGGCTAGCGGGAGGGCCAGATACGCAGTATTTT. Encoded protein: CSGLAGGPDTQYF.